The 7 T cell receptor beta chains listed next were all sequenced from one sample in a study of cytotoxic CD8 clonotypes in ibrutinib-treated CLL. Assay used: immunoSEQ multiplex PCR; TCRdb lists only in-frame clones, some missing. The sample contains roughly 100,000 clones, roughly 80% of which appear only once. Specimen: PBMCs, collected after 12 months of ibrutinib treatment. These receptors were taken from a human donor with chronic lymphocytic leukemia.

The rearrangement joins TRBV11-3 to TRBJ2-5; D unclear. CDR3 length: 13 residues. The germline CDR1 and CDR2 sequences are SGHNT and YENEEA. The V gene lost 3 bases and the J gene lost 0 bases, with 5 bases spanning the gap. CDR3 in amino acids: CASSFDNQETQYF. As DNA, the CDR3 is TGTGCCAGCAGCTTTGACAACCAAGAGACCCAGTACTTC.

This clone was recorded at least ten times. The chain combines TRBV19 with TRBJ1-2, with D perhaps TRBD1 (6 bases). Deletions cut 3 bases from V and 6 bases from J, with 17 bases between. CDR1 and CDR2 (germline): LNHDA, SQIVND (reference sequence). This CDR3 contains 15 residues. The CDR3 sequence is CASSMVRGALDGYTF. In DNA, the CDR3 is TGTGCCAGTAGTATGGTTCGGGGGGCGCTGGATGGCTACACCTTC.

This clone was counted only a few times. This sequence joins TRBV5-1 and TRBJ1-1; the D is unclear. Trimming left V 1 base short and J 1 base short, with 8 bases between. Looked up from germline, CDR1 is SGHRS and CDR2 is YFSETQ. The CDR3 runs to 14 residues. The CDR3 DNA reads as TGCGCCAGCAGCTTGCTGTCGGAGAACACTGAAGCTTTCTTT. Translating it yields CASSLLSENTEAFF.

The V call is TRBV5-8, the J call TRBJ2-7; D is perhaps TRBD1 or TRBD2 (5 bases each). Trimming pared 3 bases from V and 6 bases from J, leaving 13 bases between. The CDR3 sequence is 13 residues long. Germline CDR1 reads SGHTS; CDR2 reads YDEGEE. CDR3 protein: CASSSPGRGEQYF. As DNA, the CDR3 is TGTGCCAGCAGCTCGCCGGGACGAGGCGAGCAGTACTTC.

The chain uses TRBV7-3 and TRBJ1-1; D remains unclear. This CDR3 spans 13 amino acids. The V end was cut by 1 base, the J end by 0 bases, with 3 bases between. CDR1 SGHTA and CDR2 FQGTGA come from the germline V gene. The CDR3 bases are TGTGCCAGCAGCTTAATGGTGAACACTGAAGCTTTCTTT. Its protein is CASSLMVNTEAFF.

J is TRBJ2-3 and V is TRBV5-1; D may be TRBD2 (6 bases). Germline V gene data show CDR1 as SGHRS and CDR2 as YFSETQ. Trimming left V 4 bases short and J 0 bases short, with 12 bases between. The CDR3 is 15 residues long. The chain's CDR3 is CASSEGTRSTDTQYF. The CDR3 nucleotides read TGCGCCAGCAGCGAAGGGACTCGCAGCACAGATACGCAGTATTTT.

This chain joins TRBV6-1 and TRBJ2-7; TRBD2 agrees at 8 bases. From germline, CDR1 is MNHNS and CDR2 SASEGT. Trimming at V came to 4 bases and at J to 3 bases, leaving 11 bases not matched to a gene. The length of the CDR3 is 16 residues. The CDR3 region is CASSALSGAPLYEQYF. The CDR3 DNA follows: TGTGCCAGCAGTGCCCTTAGCGGGGCCCCCCTCTACGAGCAGTACTTC.